This T cell receptor beta chain was sequenced during a study of cytomegalovirus exposure and HLA in healthy donors (dated by TCRdb to 2017 to 2019). Notes on the research overall: According to an earlier analysis of 587 of the donors, about 180 million T cells yielded approximately 120 million unique TCR beta sequences and around 300 Gb of sequence data. Roughly 300 gigabases of sequencing data and approximately 93 million unique TCR sequences were included in an early release covering 550 to 800 HLA-typed donors. Of the roughly 410 genotyped donors, 75% to 85% were placed in the genetic ancestry cluster associated with self-reported Caucasian donors. The aim of the study was to test whether cataloging public T cell receptors could identify signatures of past pathogen exposure. The study used immunosequencing to profile the T cell repertoires of about 670 subjects and linked those repertoires to cytomegalovirus serostatus. Besides the first cohort of around 670 subjects, a separate validation cohort made up of 95 to 150 different subjects was used. High-throughput TCR immunosequencing, statistical association of individual TCRs with disease status, and machine learning were combined to predict cytomegalovirus infection status. A later analysis re-analyzed previously published TCR beta repertoires from roughly 690 donors and added high-resolution HLA genotyping to study TCR occurrence patterns. Rather than using new phenotypic data, the later analysis identified candidate immune exposures from TCR beta sequences and from how often those sequences occurred across donors. An earlier analysis of 587 of the donors used high-throughput TCR beta sequencing to judge whether each TCR beta V gene segment behaved as functional or pseudogenic. Alongside the repertoire data, information on donor age, sex, ethnicity and CMV serostatus was compiled. Genome-wide SNP genotypes for about three fifths of the 666 donors were used in a later genetic analysis, which treated that subset as a discovery cohort. All discovery cohort repertoires had been generated on a single sequencing platform. HLA typing covered class I and class II loci at four-digit resolution. The number of typed donors differed by locus: about 629-630 for A, B, C, DRB1 and DQB1; about 520 for DQA1; 606 for DPA1; and some 470 for DPB1. Five DR-DQ haplotypes were treated as single units for association and clustering because of strong linkage in the cohort. Among about 400 genotyped donors of the cohort, an average of around 250,000 unique TCR beta nucleotide sequences was sequenced per donor, of which about 18% were non-productive. Overall study results and their limits: Because some donors lacked HLA typing at each locus, the association tests relied only on the typed subset. The earlier analysis of some 540 of the donors excluded fewer than 20 rarely observed V segments, including chromosome 9 orphons, because counts were too low. In a later analysis, TCR association rates were found to vary across HLA loci, with the most associated TCRs seen for DRB1 alleles and the fewest for HLA-C alleles. Most TCR sequences were observed very rarely across donors, whereas some public TCRs were present in many individuals. In vitro tests confirmed that a few of the cytomegalovirus-associated TCR beta chains recognize cytomegalovirus antigens. The authors suggested that the approach could potentially be generalized to other disease states and immunological phenotypes. Immune exposure information for the cohort was limited to CMV serostatus. The presence/absence analyses assumed that sequencing depth was roughly uniform across donors, and that assumption may not be true. Strong co-occurrence of HLA alleles, especially DR and DQ, made assigning TCR associations to individual alleles difficult. In a later genetic analysis, a missense DCLRE1C variant was associated with V-gene and J-gene trimming of TCR beta chains, and the association was replicated in an independent cohort. Only TCR beta chains were sequenced in this cohort, and the absence of alpha or paired-chain data limited detectable features. A later analysis reported that several top co-occurrence clusters appeared linked to parvovirus B19, influenza, CMV and Epstein-Barr virus. The sequencing pipeline was judged likely to have produced a cluster of highly shared sequence variants as a technical artifact. According to a later genetic analysis, donors in an Asian-associated ancestry cluster had fewer N-insertions in productive TCRs than the roughly 660-donor mean. An earlier analysis of approximately 600 of the donors showed that most TCR beta V segments appeared in productive rearrangements either about 87% or about 30% of the time, which broadly matched IMGT annotations. A further reported finding was that TCR beta sequences accurately predicted the HLA-A and HLA-B alleles for most subjects in the first cohort. The classifier was reported to diagnose cytomegalovirus status with high specificity and sensitivity in both the original and validation cohorts. Correlated functional status among segregating V segments might be attributable to linkage disequilibrium, but an unknown experimental factor could not be ruled out. A later analysis found that most CMV-associated TCR beta chains appeared HLA-restricted, with HLA associations seemingly driven largely by CMV exposure. The study gave a list of roughly 150 TCR beta chains associated with cytomegalovirus. The 87-base-pair reads could not distinguish some IMGT-functional V segments, including TRBV6-2 and TRBV6-3, so those segments were excluded. In a later analysis, HLA-associated TCR beta chains were found to be more clonally expanded and to have lower generation probabilities than equally common non-associated chains. In a later analysis, around 17,000 TCR beta sequences were associated with specific HLA alleles at a false discovery rate of 0.05.

The germline ends are 10 bases apart after V is trimmed by 5 bases and J by 2 bases. The CDR3 sequence holds 15 residues, the cysteine and phenylalanine included. The entry retains the CDR3 DNA only, 45 bases that are in frame from base 1. Looking up the germline V gene yields CDR1 SGHTA and CDR2 FQGNSA. The cohort was made up of several hundred healthy bone marrow donors. All cohort members were sampled while nominally healthy, although unrecorded immune exposures were likely present. The donor was CMV seronegative and belonged to the group of roughly 330 seronegative cohort members. Each donor provided a peripheral blood sample, and peripheral blood mononuclear cells were used for TCR beta sequencing. The Qiagen DNeasy Blood Extraction Kit was used to extract genomic DNA from the blood cell samples. In regard to this clone: Its cognate antigen has yet to be identified. No clone much larger than this one lies a single base away; base qualities are absent.

Preparation of the library involved the immunoSEQ multiplex PCR assay. A mixture of 60 forward primers for TCR Vbeta segments and 13 reverse primers for TCR Jbeta segments was used in the multiplex PCR. The CDR3 region of rearranged TCR beta genes was amplified from genomic DNA by a multiplex PCR assay. Amplified TCR beta libraries were sequenced as 87-base-pair reads on the Illumina HiSeq System. In the authors' own workflow: In a later analysis, tens of millions of unique TCR beta chains were counted across the approximately 640 repertoires, and roughly 10 million of these chains were shared by at least two donors. Raw reads were error-corrected and collapsed into unique sequences by a nearest-neighbor algorithm in which closely related sequences were merged to remove PCR and sequencing errors. V, D and J gene segments were assigned by aligning CDR3 sequences to IMGT reference sequences. Each retained sequence needed at least a six-nucleotide match to both a V gene segment and a J gene segment. Rearrangements were classified as productive when the CDR3 lacked stop codons and remained in frame with V and J, and all other rearrangements were classified as non-productive. CDR3 was defined by IMGT convention, running from the second conserved V-encoded cysteine to the conserved J-encoded phenylalanine. The earlier analysis of 587 of the donors excluded sequences that lacked an unambiguous match to a single V gene segment. In an earlier analysis of approximately 590 of the donors, a V segment was called functional when productive rearrangements were above 56.7%, and segregating when the standard deviation between donors exceeded 5%. A statistical classification framework was built to diagnose cytomegalovirus status from the catalog of TCR beta chain sequences. A later analysis assigned V and J genes by comparing TCR nucleotide sequences with IMGT/GENE-DB human TR gene sequences. Using the TCRdist pipeline, a later analysis assigned CDR3 sequences along with most-parsimonious VDJ recombination scenarios. In a later analysis, every TCR beta chain was defined by the combination of its CDR3 amino acid sequence and its V-gene family, and reads without a unique V-gene family were dropped. To address suspected cross-contamination and a sequencing artifact, a later analysis removed around 590 highly shared, low-generation-probability nucleotide sequences. In a later analysis, a clonal expansion index was calculated for each public chain from normalized within-repertoire ranks of inferred template counts. In a later analysis, generation probabilities were computed using a VDJ recombination model fitted to out-of-frame rearrangements, and the results were checked against IGoR. A later analysis scored TCR-TCR, TCR-HLA and TCR-CMV co-occurrence with hypergeometric tests, applying a repertoire-size bias correction to TCR pairs. A later analysis estimated false discovery rates by permuting HLA or CMV assignments 20 times. In a later analysis, co-occurring TCRs were grouped using DBSCAN, and TCRdist sequence similarity was added for clustering within HLA-allele-positive subsets. Co-occurrence clustering excluded repertoires with fewer than 30,000 or more than 120,000 public chains, plus five with anomalous nucleotide sharing. Sourced from immuneACCESS, this table was stored by TCRdb with only in-frame sequences that have V and J called. A share of the clones is absent; for the studies checked, an unresolved V gene accounts for under half, and the remainder has no known explanation. The V and J calls and clone size come from that table; D and trimming were worked out from the DNA. Present in this sample are about 52,000 clones, 72% of which were seen just once. The ten largest clones take up around 10% of the sample.

The source of this sequence is a woman aged 50 to 65 in good health and CMV-seronegative. The V gene is TRBV7-2 and the J gene is TRBJ1-6; no D gene is confidently identified. Material for sequencing was PBMCs. In nucleotides, the sequence is TGTGCCAGCAGCACCCGGGATCCCTATAATTCACCCCTCCACTTT. Its protein product is CASSTRDPYNSPLHF.